This TCR beta chain was recorded in a study of cytomegalovirus exposure and HLA in healthy donors. Whole-study findings and limits: A cluster of highly shared sequence variants was likely a sequencing artifact. It was in a later analysis that TCR association rates were seen to vary by HLA locus, highest for DRB1 and lowest for HLA-C.

The CDR3 contains 16 residues. The V end lost 0 bases, the J end lost 3 bases, and 11 bases lay between the germline ends. The germline gives CDR1 SGHAT, CDR2 FQNNGV. The study ran its PCR with 60 Vbeta and 13 Jbeta primers. The protocol was immunoSEQ multiplex PCR, while the TCRdb copy is restricted to in-frame clones and leaves out a portion. The sample carries around 100,000 clones, roughly 69% recorded once. This clone came up a few times. Its antigen is unknown. Healthy bone marrow donors made up the cohort. Sequenced sample: PBMCs. V usage is TRBV11-2 and J usage is TRBJ2-2; TRBD2 is a possible D gene (5 bases). The clonotype originates from a man in his thirties or forties in good health and CMV-seropositive. CDR3 nucleotides: TGTGCCAGCAGCTTAGATGGGAGAGGGTACACCGGGGAGCTGTTTTTT. Its translation is CASSLDGRGYTGELFF.